The 6 T cell receptor beta chains below come from one sample, sequenced in a study of T-cell reconstitution after alpha-beta-depleted transplantation in children. Unique molecular identifiers featured in how the TCRbeta library was prepared. Via MiXCR, TCRdb re-called the PCR reads, giving one row per CDR3 protein. In the table there are roughly 400,000 distinct CDR3 sequences, 43% of which are singletons. Sequencing used PBMCs, obtained before TCRalphabeta/CD19-depleted stem cell transplant. The receptors stem from a girl aged 2-10 years with aplastic anemia, due to receive a stem cell transplant.

DNA for the CDR3: TGCAGCGTTGCAGGACAGGACGAGCAGTACTTC. Translation: CSVAGQDEQYF. V and J are TRBV29-1 and TRBJ2-7, with TRBD1 matching over 7 bases. The CDR3 runs to 11 residues. Germline CDR1 reads SQVTM; CDR2 reads ANQGSEA. The trim removed 4 bases at V and 5 bases at J, leaving 2 bases unmatched.

The chain has TRBV20-1 and TRBJ2-7, with D perhaps matching TRBD1 (6 bases). V was pared by 6 bases and J by 2 bases, with 11 bases between. The CDR3 sequence is 12 residues long. The V gene's germline CDR1 is DFQATT and CDR2 SNEGSKA (reference sequence). The CDR3 here is CSAPGETYEQYF. CDR3 nucleotides: TGCAGTGCCCCAGGGGAAACCTACGAGCAGTACTTC.

This chain joins TRBV12-3 or TRBV12-4 and TRBJ2-1, with 9 positions matching TRBD2. V was pared by 7 bases and J by 7 bases, with 5 bases of the junction left unmatched. This CDR3 has 13 residues. The CDR3 loop is CASTRLAVNEQFF. DNA for the CDR3: TGTGCCAGCACTCGACTAGCGGTAAATGAGCAGTTCTTC.

This clonotype was seen ten or more times. V gene TRBV29-1 combines with J gene TRBJ2-1, with 15 bases matching TRBD2. With V trimmed by 6 bases and J by 8 bases, 5 bases remained unmatched. This CDR3 is 14 amino acids long. Germline V lookup: CDR1 SQVTM, CDR2 ANQGSEA. The CDR3 DNA is TGCAGCGTCGGGACTAGCGGGAGGTTCGATGAGCAGTTCTTC. It encodes CSVGTSGRFDEQFF.

A note on this clonotype: A read error is possible here, since a much larger clone lies one base away. CDR3 DNA sequence: TGTGCCAGCAGCGAAGGACAGGGGCATGAAAAACTGTCTTTT. Encoded protein: CASSEGQGHEKLSF. The rearrangement joins TRBV7-8 to TRBJ1-4, with 9 bases identical to TRBD1. Germline V lookup: CDR1 SGHVS, CDR2 FQNEAQ. CDR3 size: 14 residues.

This chain links TRBV15 with TRBJ2-3; possibly TRBD2 for D (6 bases). V lost 4 bases and J 0 bases, leaving 17 bases between the germline ends. Germline CDR1 LNHNV, CDR2 YYDKDF (reference sequence). CDR3 size: 17 residues. CDR3 nucleotides: TGTGCCACCAGCAAAGACCGGGACTTTCATAGCACAGATACGCAGTATTTT. This codes for CATSKDRDFHSTDTQYF.